Below, 4 T cell receptor beta chains from the same sample are listed, as sequenced in a study of T cell responses to AZD1222 COVID-19 vaccine. TCRdb's copy holds only in-frame clones and misses some; the assay was immunoSEQ multiplex PCR. The sample contains roughly 97,000 clones, approximately 90% of which appear only once. Material: peripheral blood, obtained on day 0 of AZD1222 vaccination. Receptors were obtained from an adult in good health.

The V call is TRBV21-1, the J call TRBJ2-1; TRBD1, the table's D call, lacks a check against the DNA. TRBV21-1 is an annotated pseudogene. This CDR3 is 13 amino acids long. The CDR3, as DNA: TGTGCCAGACAGATCCGACAGTTCAATGAGCAGTTCTTC. It translates to CARQIRQFNEQFF.

The chain couples TRBV19 to TRBJ2-7; 9 bases are a match to TRBD1. From germline, CDR1 is LNHDA and CDR2 SQIVND (reference sequence). CDR3 size: 15 residues. The trim removed 3 bases at V and 4 bases at J, leaving 7 bases unmatched. DNA of the CDR3: TGTGCCAGTAGTATTTCCAGAGACAGGGGGTACGAGCAGTACTTC. Translated: CASSISRDRGYEQYF. Looking up the rest from reference TRBV19 and TRBJ2-7 gives the full variable domain: DGGITQSPKYLFRKEGQNVTLSCEQNLNHDAMYWYRQDPGQGLRLIYYSQIVNDFQKGDIAEGYSVSREKKESFPLTVTSAQKNPTAFYLCASSISRDRGYEQYFGPGTRLTVT.

This sequence joins TRBV7-2 and TRBJ1-5, with D maybe TRBD1 (5 bases). Trimming removed 5 bases from V and 3 bases from J, with 11 bases in between. This CDR3 has 14 residues. Germline CDR1 is SGHTA and CDR2 is FQGNSA. CDR3 sequence (DNA): TGTGCCAGCAGCGGACAATCTTTCAATCAGCCCCAGCATTTT. It translates to CASSGQSFNQPQHF.

The V gene is TRBV9, the J gene TRBJ1-6; D gene unclear. The V gene's germline CDR1 is SGDLS and CDR2 YYNGEE. The CDR3 has 14 residues. V shed 4 bases and J shed 6 bases, with 11 bases lying between them. The CDR3 is CASSPRHGNSPLHF. The CDR3 DNA follows: TGTGCCAGCAGCCCAAGACACGGTAATTCACCCCTCCACTTT.